The rows below give T cell receptor beta chains drawn from one sample of a study of tumor-infiltrating lymphocytes in primary liver carcinoma. TCRdb re-derived calls from the multiplex PCR reads in MiXCR, one entry per CDR3 protein. The table has around 120,000 distinct CDR3 sequences, around 62% seen once. Sequencing input: liver tumor tissue from sampling region 1. The receptors come from an older woman with primary liver carcinoma and hepatitis B virus infection. Each CDR3 is given with its conserved first and last residue. Each record gives: J gene, clone size, V gene, D gene, CDR3 DNA, CDR3 protein. D genes are given only for firm matches. Clone size is stated in some rows and not others, as once, few, many or a class when expanded.

TRBJ2-3 | . | TRBV7-8 | TRBD2 | TGTGCCGGCAGCCCAGGGCGGGAGGGAGATACGCAGTATTTT | CAGSPGREGDTQYF
TRBJ1-3 | . | TRBV4-2 | . | TGTGCCAGCAGCCAATATGGAGAGGGCTTTACCGGAGACACCATATATTTT | CASSQYGEGFTGDTIYF
TRBJ2-1 | many | TRBV4-1 | . | TGCGCCAGCAGCCAAGTGGGGAGAGCGTCCTACAATGAGCAGTTCTTC | CASSQVGRASYNEQFF
TRBJ1-5 | . | TRBV19 | . | TGTGCCAGTAGTAAGGCCGGTCAGCCCCAGCATTTT | CASSKAGQPQHF
TRBJ2-5 | . | TRBV11-2 | TRBD2 | TGTGCCAGCAGCTACTACCGTGTTCGCGGGAGAGAGACCCAGTACTTC | CASSYYRVRGRETQYF
TRBJ2-3 | many | TRBV29-1 | . | TGCAGCGTTGCTGGGGTCTTTATTGGCACAGATACGCAGTATTTT | CSVAGVFIGTDTQYF
TRBJ2-6 | . | TRBV6-5 | . | TGTGACAGCAGCCAGGACTCCCCTTTAGGTGGGGCCAACGTCCTGACTTTC | CDSSQDSPLGGANVLTF
TRBJ2-1 | many | TRBV5-1 | TRBD2 | TGCGCCAGCAGCTTGGAAGGGGAGGGCACTTTGGATGAGCAGTTCTTC | CASSLEGEGTLDEQFF
TRBJ1-1 | . | TRBV7-9 | . | TGTGCCAGCAGCAAGCCCGGGAATCTGAACACTGAAGCTTTCTTT | CASSKPGNLNTEAFF
TRBJ1-1 | . | TRBV29-1 | TRBD1 | TGCAGCGTAGGACAGGGCATGAACACTGAAACTTTCTTT | CSVGQGMNTETFF
TRBJ2-1 | . | TRBV11-3 | . | TGCGCCAGCAACTTAGGGGGACCATACAATGAGCAGTTTTTC | CASNLGGPYNEQFF
TRBJ2-3 | . | TRBV11-3 | . | TGTGCCAAGAGCTTGGGGGGGGGCTCTACTGCCACAGATACGCAGTATTTT | CAKSLGGGSTATDTQYF
TRBJ2-4 | once | TRBV12-3/TRBV12-4 | . | TGTGCCAGCAGCCCCCCTAGATGGCCTGGAGCCAAAAACACTCAGTACTTC | CASSPPRWPGAKNTQYF
TRBJ1-2 | . | TRBV7-8 | TRBD1 | TGTGCCAGCAGCCCCGTAAAATGGACAGGGGGCTCTTGGGGCTACACCTTC | CASSPVKWTGGSWGYTF
TRBJ1-6 | . | TRBV11-2 | . | TGTGCCAGCAGCTACAGGAACAGAGAATGGTCACCTCTCCACTTT | CASSYRNREWSPLHF
TRBJ2-3 | . | TRBV7-8 | TRBD2 | TGTGCCGGCACTCCGGTGACTAGCGCGGATACGCAGTATTTT | CAGTPVTSADTQYF
TRBJ2-1 | few | TRBV28 | . | TGTGCCAGCAGTTTAATCGTACGCAGGATAGACAATGAGCAGTTCTTC | CASSLIVRRIDNEQFF
TRBJ1-2 | . | TRBV6-4 | TRBD1 | TGTGCCAGCAGTGACCGACAGGGGACCTACACCTTC | CASSDRQGTYTF
TRBJ2-1 | . | TRBV7-9 | . | TGTACCAGCAGCTTGGGGGACTCCTACAATGAGCAGTTCTTC | CTSSLGDSYNEQFF
TRBJ1-2 | many | TRBV10-3 | . | TGTGCCATCAGCGAGGGGGGTAACTATGGCTACACCTTC | CAISEGGNYGYTF
TRBJ2-1 | . | TRBV11-2 | . | TGTGCCAGCAGCTTAGATCTGACGAGCTGGGGCGATGAGCAGTTCTTC | CASSLDLTSWGDEQFF
TRBJ2-3 | many | TRBV12-5 | TRBD2 | TGTGCTAGTGGCCCAGGACTAGCGGGGGGTGCAGATACGCAGTATTTT | CASGPGLAGGADTQYF
TRBJ2-3 | . | TRBV6-1 | TRBD2 | TGTGCCAGCAAGGGACTAGCGGGAGTAGGGCGAGATACGCAGTATTTT | CASKGLAGVGRDTQYF
TRBJ2-1 | . | TRBV11-2 | TRBD2 | TGTACCAGCAGCTTGGAACCGGGAGGAGAGCAGTTCTTC | CTSSLEPGGEQFF
TRBJ2-3 | . | TRBV24-1 | . | TGTGCCACCAGTGGGGGGGTCCAGTCTTTCACAGATACGCAGTATTTT | CATSGGVQSFTDTQYF
TRBJ2-5 | . | TRBV5-1 | TRBD1 | TGCACCAGCAGCGCGGACAGGGCCCTCAGGTACTTC | CTSSADRALRYF
TRBJ2-2 | . | TRBV11-2 | . | TGTGCCAGCAGCCTCGAAGAAACCGGGGAGCTGTTTTTT | CASSLEETGELFF
TRBJ2-5 | few | TRBV28 | . | TGTGCCAGCACCTCCTGGATGGGTACCCAGTACTTC | CASTSWMGTQYF
TRBJ2-2 | . | TRBV7-9 | . | TGTGCCAGCAGCTTAGGGGACGGCGGTGTCGGGGATCTGTTTTTT | CASSLGDGGVGDLFF
TRBJ2-7 | . | TRBV29-1 | . | TGCAGTGCTAGGACAAGGGGCGAATATGAGCAGTACTTC | CSARTRGEYEQYF
TRBJ2-1 | . | TRBV28 | . | TGTGCCAGCACCTTATTCAATGAGCAGTTCTTC | CASTLFNEQFF
TRBJ1-5 | few | TRBV30 | TRBD1 | TGTGCCTGGAGACTACAGGGGGCCCCCAATCAGCCCCAGCATTTT | CAWRLQGAPNQPQHF
TRBJ1-2 | . | TRBV5-1 | . | TGCGCCAGCAGCTTAGGCAGCTTTAACTATGGCTACACCTTC | CASSLGSFNYGYTF
TRBJ2-2 | . | TRBV11-1 | . | TGTGCCAGCAGTAGAGTGCAGGCGTCCTGGGAGCTGTTTTTT | CASSRVQASWELFF
TRBJ2-3 | many | TRBV14 | TRBD1 | TGTGCCAGCAGCCAACGGACAGGGGGGGATACGCAGTATTTT | CASSQRTGGDTQYF
TRBJ2-7 | . | TRBV11-2 | TRBD2 | TGTGTCAGCAGCGCCATTTCCCGACTAGCGGGAAGGCAGAAACCCTACGAGCAGCACTTC | CVSSAISRLAGRQKPYEQHF
TRBJ2-1 | . | TRBV10-3 | TRBD2 | TGTGCCATCGGACTGGCGGGAGCCAATGAGCAGTCCTTC | CAIGLAGANEQSF
TRBJ2-7 | . | TRBV5-8 | TRBD2 | TGTGCCAGCAGCTTGGCCGGTAGACTAGCGGCAACCTACGAGCAGTACTTC | CASSLAGRLAATYEQYF
TRBJ2-3 | many | TRBV6-1 | . | TGTGCCAGCAGTGAAGCTTGGGGATTTGGAAAAGATACGCAGTATTTT | CASSEAWGFGKDTQYF
TRBJ2-1 | . | TRBV12-3/TRBV12-4 | TRBD2 | TGTGCCAGCAGTTCCCCAGGGACTAGCGGCAACAATGAGCAGTCCTTC | CASSSPGTSGNNEQSF
TRBJ1-2 | once | TRBV11-2 | TRBD1 | TGTGCCAGCAGCTTACGTTCCGGGACAGGGGGCGCGTATGGCTACACCTTC | CASSLRSGTGGAYGYTF
TRBJ2-1 | . | TRBV11-2 | . | TGTGCCAGCACCGTTGGTTCTTTAGTTGTCAATGAGCATTTCTTC | CASTVGSLVVNEHFF
TRBJ1-1 | many | TRBV29-1 | . | TGCAGCGTTCAGAACACTGAAGCTTTCTTT | CSVQNTEAFF
TRBJ2-3 | many | TRBV4-1 | . | TGCGCCAGCAGCCGAGCGCACGACTCCATTATCTCTCAGTATTTT | CASSRAHDSIISQYF
TRBJ2-7 | . | TRBV27 | TRBD1 | TGTGCCAGCGGCTTCCTAGGGACAGGGCGGAACGAGCAGTACTTC | CASGFLGTGRNEQYF
TRBJ2-1 | . | TRBV5-6 | TRBD2 | TGTGCCAGCAGTTTGGGGAGCTGGGGGGAGGGCTACAATGAGCAGTTCTTC | CASSLGSWGEGYNEQFF
TRBJ1-2 | . | TRBV12-3/TRBV12-4 | . | TGTGTCAGCACCCGGCGGGAGAATGGCTACACCTTC | CVSTRRENGYTF
TRBJ1-5 | . | TRBV2 | . | TGTGCCAGCAGCACTGAAACGGGGGGGGCGAGCGTCAATCAGCCCCAGCATTTT | CASSTETGGASVNQPQHF
TRBJ2-7 | . | TRBV11-2 | . | TGTGCCAACGGCTTAGGGATCTTAGGGGAGCAGTACTTC | CANGLGILGEQYF
TRBJ2-2 | . | TRBV21-1 | . | TGTGCCAGCAGCATCCTAGACAGCGAACACCGGGGAGCTGTTTTT | CASSILDSEHRGAVF
TRBJ2-2 | once | TRBV11-2 | TRBD2 | TGTGCCAGCAGCCTCAGGGCGCTAGCGGGAGTGTTCGGGGAGCTGTTTTTT | CASSLRALAGVFGELFF
TRBJ2-5 | . | TRBV28 | . | TGTGCCAGCAGCATCCTGGGGGGGGCGGAGACCCAGTACTTC | CASSILGGAETQYF